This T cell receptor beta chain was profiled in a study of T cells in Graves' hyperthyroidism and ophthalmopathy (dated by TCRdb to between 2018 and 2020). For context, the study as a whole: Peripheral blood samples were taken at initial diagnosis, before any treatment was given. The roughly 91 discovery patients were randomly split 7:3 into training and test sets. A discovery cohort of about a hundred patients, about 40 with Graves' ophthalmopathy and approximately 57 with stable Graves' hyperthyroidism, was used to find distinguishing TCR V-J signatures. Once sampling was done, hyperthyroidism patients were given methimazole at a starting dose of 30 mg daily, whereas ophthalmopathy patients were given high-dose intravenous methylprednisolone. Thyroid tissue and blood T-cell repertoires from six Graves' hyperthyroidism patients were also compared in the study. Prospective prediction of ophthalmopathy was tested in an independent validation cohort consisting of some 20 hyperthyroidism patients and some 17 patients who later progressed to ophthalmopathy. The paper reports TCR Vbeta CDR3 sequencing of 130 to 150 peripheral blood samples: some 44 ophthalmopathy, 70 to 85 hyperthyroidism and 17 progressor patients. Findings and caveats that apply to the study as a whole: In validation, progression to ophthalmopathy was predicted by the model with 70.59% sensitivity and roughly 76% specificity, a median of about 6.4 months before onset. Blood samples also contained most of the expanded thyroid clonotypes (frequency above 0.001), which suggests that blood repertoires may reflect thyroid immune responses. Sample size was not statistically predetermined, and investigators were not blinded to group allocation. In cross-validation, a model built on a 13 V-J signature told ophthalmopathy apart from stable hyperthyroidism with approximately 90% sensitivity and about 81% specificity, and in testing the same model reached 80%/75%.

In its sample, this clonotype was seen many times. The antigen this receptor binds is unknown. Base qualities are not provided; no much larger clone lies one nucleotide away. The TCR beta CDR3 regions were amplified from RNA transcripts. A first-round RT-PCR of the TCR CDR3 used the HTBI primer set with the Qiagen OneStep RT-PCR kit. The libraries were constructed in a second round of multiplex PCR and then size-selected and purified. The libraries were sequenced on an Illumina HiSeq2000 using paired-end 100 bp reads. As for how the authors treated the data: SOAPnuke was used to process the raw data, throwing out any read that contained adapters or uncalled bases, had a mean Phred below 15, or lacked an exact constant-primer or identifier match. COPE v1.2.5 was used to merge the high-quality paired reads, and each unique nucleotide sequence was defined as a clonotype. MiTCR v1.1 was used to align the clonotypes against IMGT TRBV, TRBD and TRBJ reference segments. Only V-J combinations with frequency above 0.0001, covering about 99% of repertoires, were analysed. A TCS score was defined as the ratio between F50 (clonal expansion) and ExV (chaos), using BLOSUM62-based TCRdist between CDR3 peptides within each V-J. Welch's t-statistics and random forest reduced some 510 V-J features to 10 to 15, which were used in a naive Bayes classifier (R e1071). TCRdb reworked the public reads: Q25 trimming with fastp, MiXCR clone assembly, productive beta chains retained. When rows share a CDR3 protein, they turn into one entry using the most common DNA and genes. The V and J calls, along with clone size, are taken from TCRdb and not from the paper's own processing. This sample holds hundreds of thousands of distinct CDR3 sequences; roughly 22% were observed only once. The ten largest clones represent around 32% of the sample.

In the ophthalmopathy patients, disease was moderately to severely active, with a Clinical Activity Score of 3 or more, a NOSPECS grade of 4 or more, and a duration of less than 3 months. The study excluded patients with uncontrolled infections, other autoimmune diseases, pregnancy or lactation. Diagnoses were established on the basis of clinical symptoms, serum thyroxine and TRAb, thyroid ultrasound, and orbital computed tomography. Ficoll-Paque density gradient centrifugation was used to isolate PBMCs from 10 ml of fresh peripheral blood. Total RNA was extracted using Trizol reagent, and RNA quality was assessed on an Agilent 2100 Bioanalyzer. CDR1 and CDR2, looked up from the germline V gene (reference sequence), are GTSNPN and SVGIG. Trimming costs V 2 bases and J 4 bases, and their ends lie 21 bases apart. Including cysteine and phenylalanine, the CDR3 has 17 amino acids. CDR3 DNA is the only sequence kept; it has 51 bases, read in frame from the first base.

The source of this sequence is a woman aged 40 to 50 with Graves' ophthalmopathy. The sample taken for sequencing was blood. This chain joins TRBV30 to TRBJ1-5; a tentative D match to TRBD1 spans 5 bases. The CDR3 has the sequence CAWSSGRVGPRNQPQHF. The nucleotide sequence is TGTGCCTGGAGTAGTGGCAGGGTCGGTCCCCGAAATCAGCCCCAGCATTTT. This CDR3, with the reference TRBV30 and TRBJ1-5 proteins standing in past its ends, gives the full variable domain SQTIHQWPATLVQPVGSPLSLECTVEGTSNPNLYWYRQAAGRGLQLLFYSVGIGQISSEVPQNLSASRPQDRQFILSSKKLLLSDSGFYLCAWSSGRVGPRNQPQHFGDGTRLSIL.